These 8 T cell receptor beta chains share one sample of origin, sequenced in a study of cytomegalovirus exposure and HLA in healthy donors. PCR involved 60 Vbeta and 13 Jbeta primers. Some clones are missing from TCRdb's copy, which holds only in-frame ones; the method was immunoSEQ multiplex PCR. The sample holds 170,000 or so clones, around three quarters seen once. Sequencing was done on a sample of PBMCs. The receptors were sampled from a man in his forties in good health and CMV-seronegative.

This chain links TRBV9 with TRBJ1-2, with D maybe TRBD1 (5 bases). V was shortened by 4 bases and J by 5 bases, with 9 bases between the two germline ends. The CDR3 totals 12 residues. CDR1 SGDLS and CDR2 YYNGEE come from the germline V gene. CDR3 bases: TGTGCCAGCAGCACCTCAGGGTATGGCTACACCTTC. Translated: CASSTSGYGYTF.

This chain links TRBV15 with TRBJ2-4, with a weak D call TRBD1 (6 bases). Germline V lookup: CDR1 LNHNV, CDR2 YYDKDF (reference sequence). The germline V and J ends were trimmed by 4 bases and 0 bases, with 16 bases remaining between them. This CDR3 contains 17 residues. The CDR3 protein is CATSTQTGLIAKNIQYF. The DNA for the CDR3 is TGTGCCACCAGCACTCAGACAGGACTCATAGCCAAAAACATTCAGTACTTC.

CDR3 sequence (DNA): TGTGCCAGCAGGGCGAGCCCCGGGGCAGGGAGGTACGAGCAGTACTTC. Translating gives CASRASPGAGRYEQYF. The V call is TRBV11-3, the J call TRBJ2-7, with TRBD2 as a possible D gene (6 bases). CDR3 size: 16 residues. Germline V gene sequence: CDR1 SGHNT, CDR2 YENEEA. V shed 6 bases and J shed 4 bases, with 22 bases lying between them.

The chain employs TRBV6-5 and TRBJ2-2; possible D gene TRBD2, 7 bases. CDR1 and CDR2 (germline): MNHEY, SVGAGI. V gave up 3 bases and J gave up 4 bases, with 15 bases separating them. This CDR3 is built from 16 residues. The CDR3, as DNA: TGTGCCAGCAGTTATTTTCGGGGGGCGACCACCGGGGAGCTGTTTTTT. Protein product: CASSYFRGATTGELFF.

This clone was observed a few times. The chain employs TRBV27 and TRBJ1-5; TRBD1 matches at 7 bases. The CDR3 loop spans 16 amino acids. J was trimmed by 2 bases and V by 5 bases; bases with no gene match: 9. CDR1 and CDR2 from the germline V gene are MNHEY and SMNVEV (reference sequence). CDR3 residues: CASSMTQGGGNQPQHF. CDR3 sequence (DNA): TGTGCCAGCAGTATGACCCAGGGGGGAGGCAATCAGCCCCAGCATTTT.

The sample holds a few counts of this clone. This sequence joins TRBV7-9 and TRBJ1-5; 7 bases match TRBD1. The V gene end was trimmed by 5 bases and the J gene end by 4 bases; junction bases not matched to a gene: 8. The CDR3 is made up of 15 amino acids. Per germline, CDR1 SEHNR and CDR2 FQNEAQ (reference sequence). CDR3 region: CASSQTGRSNQPQHF. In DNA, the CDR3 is TGTGCCAGCAGCCAGACAGGGAGGAGTAATCAGCCCCAGCATTTT. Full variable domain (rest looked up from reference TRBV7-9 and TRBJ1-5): DTGVSQNPRHKITKRGQNVTFRCDPISEHNRLYWYRQTLGQGPEFLTYFQNEAQLEKSRLLSDRFSAERPKGSFSTLEIQRTEQGDSAMYLCASSQTGRSNQPQHFGDGTRLSIL.

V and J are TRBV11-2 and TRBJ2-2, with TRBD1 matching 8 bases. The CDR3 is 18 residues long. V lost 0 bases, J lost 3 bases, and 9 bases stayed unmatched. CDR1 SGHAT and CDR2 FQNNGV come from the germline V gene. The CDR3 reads CASSLDLAGGYHTGELFF. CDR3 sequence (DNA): TGTGCCAGCAGCTTAGATCTGGCAGGGGGCTATCACACCGGGGAGCTGTTTTTT.

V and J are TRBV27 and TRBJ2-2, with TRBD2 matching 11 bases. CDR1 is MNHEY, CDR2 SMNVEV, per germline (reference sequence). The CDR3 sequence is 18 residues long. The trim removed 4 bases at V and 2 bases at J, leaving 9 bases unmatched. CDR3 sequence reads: CASSSHPGTSGNTGELFF. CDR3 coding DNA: TGTGCCAGCAGTTCACACCCCGGGACTAGCGGCAACACCGGGGAGCTGTTTTTT.